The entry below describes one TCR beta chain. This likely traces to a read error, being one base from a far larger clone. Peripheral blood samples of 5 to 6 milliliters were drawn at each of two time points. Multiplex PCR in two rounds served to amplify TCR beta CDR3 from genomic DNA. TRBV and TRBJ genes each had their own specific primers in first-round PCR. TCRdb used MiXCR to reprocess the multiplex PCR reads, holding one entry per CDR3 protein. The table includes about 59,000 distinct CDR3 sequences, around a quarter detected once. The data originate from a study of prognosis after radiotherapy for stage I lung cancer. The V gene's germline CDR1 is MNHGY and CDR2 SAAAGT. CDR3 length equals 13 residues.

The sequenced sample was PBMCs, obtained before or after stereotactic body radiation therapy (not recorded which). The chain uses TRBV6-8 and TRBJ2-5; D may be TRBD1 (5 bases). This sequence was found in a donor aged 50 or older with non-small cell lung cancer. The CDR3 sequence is CASRPGNQETKYF. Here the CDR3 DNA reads TGTGCCAGCAGGCCAGGGAATCAAGAGACCAAGTACTTC.